This T cell receptor (beta chain) was sequenced for a study of siplizumab effects on memory and regulatory T cells. Overall study findings and caveats: Alloreactive sequences that could be traced to unstimulated CD4+ memory cells showed a significant reduction under siplizumab. Assignment to unstimulated subsets succeeded for only a minor fraction of the alloreactive clones.

This clone was observed a single time. Its target is unknown. Measured with immunoSEQ multiplex PCR; TCRdb has only the in-frame clones, and not every one. The data hold approximately 94,000 clones, with over 95% observed a single time. V was clipped by 0 bases and J by 2 bases; unmatched bases: 5. Germline V lookup: CDR1 LNHNV, CDR2 YYDKDF (reference sequence). This CDR3 has 16 amino acids. The origin of this receptor is a human donor in good health. The sequenced sample was naive CD4+ T cells sorted from blood. The chain recombines TRBV15 with TRBJ2-5; 8 nucleotides agree with TRBD2. CDR3 DNA: TGTGCCACCAGCAGAGATCCTGCGGGGGGACAAGAGACCCAGTACTTC. It encodes CATSRDPAGGQETQYF.